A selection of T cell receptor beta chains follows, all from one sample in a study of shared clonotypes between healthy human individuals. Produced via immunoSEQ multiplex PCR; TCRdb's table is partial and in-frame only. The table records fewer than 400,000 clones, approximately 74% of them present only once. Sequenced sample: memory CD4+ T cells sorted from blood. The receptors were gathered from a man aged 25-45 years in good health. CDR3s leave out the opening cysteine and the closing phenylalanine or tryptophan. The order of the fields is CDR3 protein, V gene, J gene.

CDR3aa: ASSSRPGTYDNEQF
v_gene: TRBV5-1
j_gene: TRBJ2-1

CDR3aa: ASSPPEPGLSKNIQY
v_gene: TRBV18
j_gene: TRBJ2-4

CDR3aa: ASSYDGEAF
v_gene: TRBV2
j_gene: TRBJ1-1

CDR3aa: ASSSPGLEGVGELF
v_gene: TRBV5-1
j_gene: TRBJ2-2

CDR3aa: ASTGLAGVYNEQF
v_gene: TRBV5-1
j_gene: TRBJ2-1

CDR3aa: ASSSRWTGSNEKLF
v_gene: TRBV5-6
j_gene: TRBJ1-4

CDR3aa: ASSPPRDRGGYT
v_gene: TRBV18
j_gene: TRBJ1-2

CDR3aa: ASSPQNSGNTIY
v_gene: TRBV27
j_gene: TRBJ1-3

CDR3aa: ASSLGDFGETQY
v_gene: TRBV11-2
j_gene: TRBJ2-5

CDR3aa: ASSQRLAGGQETQY
v_gene: TRBV14
j_gene: TRBJ2-5

CDR3aa: ASSLLSGSPNTGELF
v_gene: TRBV5-1
j_gene: TRBJ2-2

CDR3aa: ASRGNEQY
v_gene: TRBV6-6
j_gene: TRBJ2-7

CDR3aa: ASSPIHLAGAANEKLF
v_gene: TRBV18
j_gene: TRBJ1-4

CDR3aa: ASSPSFAGGRKVYEQY
v_gene: TRBV5-1
j_gene: TRBJ2-7

CDR3aa: ASSLNRGLTGELF
v_gene: TRBV7-6
j_gene: TRBJ2-2